The clone carrying this TCR beta chain was counted a few times. This entry is derived from a study of cytomegalovirus exposure and HLA in healthy donors. The CDR3 is 13 amino acids. Germline V gives CDR1 WNHNN, CDR2 SYGVQD (reference sequence). Trimming took off 2 bases at V and 4 bases at J, with 8 bases between the two ends. The PCR used 60 Vbeta and 13 Jbeta primers. Libraries were prepared by immunoSEQ multiplex PCR; TCRdb keeps only in-frame clonotypes and omits some of them. The table lists 95,000 to 150,000 clones, almost 85% of them singletons. This chain links TRBV10-1 with TRBJ1-1, with D possibly matching TRBD1 (5 bases). The source of this sequence is a woman in her late teens or twenties in good health and CMV-seronegative. The sample consisted of PBMCs. CDR3 in DNA: TGCGCCAGCAGTGAGCAGGGTCGCACTGAAGCTTTCTTT. It translates to CASSEQGRTEAFF.